Listed here are 27 T cell receptor beta chains from one sample, sequenced in a study of blood T cell repertoires in COVID-19. Profiled with immunoSEQ multiplex PCR; TCRdb holds only in-frame clones, not every one. The data hold fewer than 250,000 clones, with around 90% observed a single time. The specimen was peripheral blood. The receptors originated from a man aged 30 to 39 with COVID-19, enrolled during active disease.

The J gene is TRBJ1-4, the V gene TRBV29-1, with D possibly being TRBD1 (5 bases). Trimming left V 4 bases short and J 5 bases short, with 8 bases between. Germline values: CDR1 SQVTM, CDR2 ANQGSEA. CDR3 length: 12 amino acids. The CDR3 region is CSVGGVNEKLFF. The CDR3 DNA is TGCAGCGTTGGGGGGGTGAATGAAAAACTGTTTTTT.

The chain has TRBV2 and TRBJ1-6; 9 nucleotides align to TRBD1. The V gene end was trimmed by 6 bases and the J gene end by 5 bases; junction bases not matched to a gene: 5. Per the germline V gene, CDR1 is SNHLY and CDR2 is FYNNEI. CDR3 size: 15 residues. CDR3 protein: CASRGQGRNNSPLHF. In nucleotides, the CDR3 is TGTGCCAGCAGGGGACAGGGCCGGAATAATTCACCCCTCCACTTT.

The chain recombines TRBV7-2 with TRBJ2-1; 8 bases map to TRBD1. CDR1 and CDR2 from the germline V gene are SGHTA and FQGNSA. Germline trimming cut 6 bases from V and 7 bases from J; bases unmatched to any gene: 5. The CDR3 runs to 13 residues. CDR3 protein: CASSKTGVNEQFF. The DNA for the CDR3 is TGTGCCAGCAGTAAGACAGGGGTTAATGAGCAGTTCTTC.

The chain couples TRBV2 to TRBJ1-3; D remains ambiguous. The V and J ends lost 4 bases and 0 bases respectively, with 10 bases between them. CDR1 and CDR2 from the germline V gene are SNHLY and FYNNEI. The CDR3 has 15 amino acids. CDR3 sequence: CASSVEQSSGNTIYF. DNA for the CDR3: TGTGCCAGCAGTGTGGAACAGTCCTCTGGAAACACCATATATTTT.

This rearrangement joins TRBV5-5 to TRBJ2-2; 10 positions match TRBD1. V lost 4 bases to trimming and J lost 0 bases; unmatched junction nucleotides: 3. Looked up from germline, CDR1 is SGHKS and CDR2 is YYEKEE (reference sequence). The CDR3 spans 16 residues. Here the CDR3 DNA reads TGTGCCAGCAGCACCGGACAGGGGGCGAACACCGGGGAGCTGTTTTTT. Translated: CASSTGQGANTGELFF.

The chain uses TRBV5-1 and TRBJ1-2; 9 nucleotides line up with TRBD1. The V gene's germline CDR1 is SGHRS and CDR2 YFSETQ. V was clipped by 4 bases and J by 13 bases; unmatched bases: 11. The CDR3 has 13 amino acids. DNA for the CDR3: TGCGCCAGCAGCCGGTGGGGACAGGGCGGGTGCACCTTC. Translating it yields CASSRWGQGGCTF.

The CDR3 reads CASSRGLAGNTDTQYF. The CDR3 DNA is TGTGCCAGCAGCCGGGGACTAGCGGGGAACACAGATACGCAGTATTTT. The chain links TRBV5-4 to TRBJ2-3; TRBD2 agrees at 13 bases. The CDR3 runs to 16 residues. V was pared by 4 bases and J by 2 bases, with 4 bases of the junction left unmatched. CDR1 and CDR2 (germline): SGHNT, YYREEE (reference sequence). Looking up the rest from reference TRBV5-4 and TRBJ2-3 gives the full variable domain: ETGVTQSPTHLIKTRGQQVTLRCSSQSGHNTVSWYQQALGQGPQFIFQYYREEENGRGNFPPRFSGLQFPNYSSELNVNALELDDSALYLCASSRGLAGNTDTQYFGPGTRLTVL.

The chain has TRBV6-6 and TRBJ2-1; 7 nucleotides match TRBD2. The CDR3 is made up of 12 amino acids. Germline lookup yields CDR1 MNHNY and CDR2 SVGAGI (reference sequence). J lost 14 bases, V lost 7 bases, and 11 bases had no gene match. The CDR3 sequence is CASKEGQGGEFF. The CDR3 coding sequence is TGTGCCAGCAAGGAAGGGCAGGGAGGGGAGTTCTTC.

CDR3 sequence reads: CASSPPGEGSSGYTF. DNA for the CDR3: TGTGCCAGCAGCCCGCCCGGGGAGGGTAGTTCTGGCTACACCTTC. The chain has TRBV7-4 and TRBJ1-2; no reliable D call. This CDR3 is 15 amino acids long. Germline V gene data show CDR1 as SGHVT and CDR2 as SQSDAQ. Trimming removed 5 bases at V and 7 bases at J, with 20 bases between.

This clone was detected only once. The chain couples TRBV2 to TRBJ1-5, with D perhaps TRBD1 (5 bases). Germline loops: CDR1 SNHLY, CDR2 FYNNEI. V was shortened by 4 bases and J by 5 bases, with 15 bases between the two germline ends. The CDR3 has 15 amino acids. CDR3 in DNA: TGTGCCAGCAGTGGTCTCCGGACACGAGATCAGCCCCAGCATTTT. Translated, it gives CASSGLRTRDQPQHF. Combining the CDR3 with reference TRBV2 and TRBJ1-5 gives the whole variable domain EPEVTQTPSHQVTQMGQEVILRCVPISNHLYFYWYRQILGQKVEFLVSFYNNEISEKSEIFDDQFSVERPDGSNFTLKIRSTKLEDSAMYFCASSGLRTRDQPQHFGDGTRLSIL.

V and J are TRBV9 and TRBJ2-3, with 12 bases aligning to TRBD1. The CDR3 totals 16 residues. The J segment lost 5 bases and the V segment lost 3 bases, leaving 7 bases of the junction unmatched. CDR1 SGDLS and CDR2 YYNGEE come from the germline V gene. CDR3 bases: TGTGCCAGCAGCGCCCCCGGGACAGGGGGCGGAGATACGCAGTATTTT. This sequence encodes CASSAPGTGGGDTQYF.

The gene calls are TRBV6-5 and TRBJ2-2; tentative D call: TRBD1 (6 bases). CDR1 and CDR2 (germline): MNHEY, SVGAGI. The CDR3 consists of 13 residues. V was trimmed by 6 bases and J by 5 bases, leaving 10 bases between them. The CDR3 reads CASRTTGTGELFF. CDR3 DNA: TGTGCCAGCAGAACTACAGGGACCGGGGAGCTGTTTTTT.

This chain connects TRBV19 to TRBJ1-2; D remains ambiguous. Germline CDR1 is LNHDA and CDR2 is SQIVND (reference sequence). Between the trimmed V and J ends, which lost 3 bases and 4 bases, there was a span of 12 bases. The CDR3 spans 14 residues. The CDR3 reads CASSIQASIYGYTF. CDR3 coding DNA: TGTGCCAGTAGTATTCAGGCCAGCATCTATGGCTACACCTTC. The variable domain in full, completed from reference TRBV19 and TRBJ1-2, reads DGGITQSPKYLFRKEGQNVTLSCEQNLNHDAMYWYRQDPGQGLRLIYYSQIVNDFQKGDIAEGYSVSREKKESFPLTVTSAQKNPTAFYLCASSIQASIYGYTFGSGTRLTVV.

This rearrangement joins TRBV10-2 to TRBJ2-5; D is undetermined. This CDR3 spans 12 amino acids. Germline loops: CDR1 WSHSY, CDR2 SAAADI. Trimming removed 7 bases at V and 2 bases at J, with 8 bases between. The chain's CDR3 is CASNPGQETQYF. CDR3 DNA: TGCGCCAGCAACCCCGGGCAAGAGACCCAGTACTTC.

The V and J genes are TRBV7-9 and TRBJ1-2, with 7 bases lining up with TRBD1. This CDR3 region has 16 residues. CDR1 is SEHNR and CDR2 is FQNEAQ in the germline V gene (reference sequence). J gave up 0 bases and V 9 bases, and 13 bases lay outside the gene matches. CDR3 DNA sequence: TGTGCCAGTCGCCAGGGGGATTCTGGAACTAACTATGGCTACACCTTC. Translating gives CASRQGDSGTNYGYTF.

V usage is TRBV7-3 and J usage is TRBJ2-1; 13 bases match TRBD2. CDR1 and CDR2 from the germline V gene are SGHTA and FQGTGA. The CDR3 consists of 15 residues. Losses at the gene ends were 4 bases for V and 7 bases for J; bases not matched to a gene: 4. The chain's CDR3 is CASSSTSGGENEQFF. In DNA form, the CDR3 reads TGTGCCAGCAGCTCTACTAGCGGGGGGGAAAATGAGCAGTTCTTC.

The V and J genes are TRBV27 and TRBJ1-6; D gene uncertain. The CDR3 is 15 amino acids. Germline assignment: CDR1 MNHEY and CDR2 SMNVEV (reference sequence). V was trimmed by 5 bases and J by 6 bases, leaving 14 bases between them. CDR3 DNA sequence: TGTGCCAGCAGTACGGGATCCCGGGGTAATTCACCCCTCCACTTT. This translates into CASSTGSRGNSPLHF.

This clone was counted between two and nine times. The chain has TRBV19 and TRBJ1-3; D might be TRBD1 (6 bases). The CDR3 is made up of 15 amino acids. Germline V gene sequence: CDR1 LNHDA, CDR2 SQIVND (reference sequence). V lost 6 bases and J lost 4, with 16 bases in between. CDR3 in DNA: TGTGCCAGTAGGACTCGAACAGGGACGGGAAACACCATATATTTT. Protein sequence: CASRTRTGTGNTIYF.

This chain connects TRBV2 to TRBJ2-1; tentatively, D is TRBD1 (6 bases). V dropped 6 bases and J dropped 10 bases, with 16 bases sitting between them. The CDR3 is 13 amino acids. Germline lookup yields CDR1 SNHLY and CDR2 FYNNEI. This chain's CDR3 is CASRDPGHSEQFF. The CDR3 DNA reads TGTGCCAGCAGGGATCCGGGACATAGCGAGCAGTTCTTC.

The chain joins TRBV30 to TRBJ1-2; D may be TRBD1 (6 bases). This CDR3 has 14 amino acids. Germline CDR1 reads GTSNPN; CDR2 reads SVGIG (reference sequence). Trimming stripped 0 bases from V and 9 bases from J, with 17 bases between. The CDR3 region has the DNA TGTGCCTGGAGTGTACAAGGGGGATTGAGTCGCTACACCTTC. Its protein is CAWSVQGGLSRYTF.

V usage is TRBV7-6 and J usage is TRBJ2-1, with 11 positions matching TRBD2. The CDR3 consists of 16 residues. Per germline, CDR1 SGHVS and CDR2 FNYEAQ. The junction had 3 bases not matched to a gene; V was cut back by 1 base and J by 4 bases. The CDR3: CASSLDLAGGYNEQFF. As DNA, the CDR3 is TGTGCCAGCAGCTTAGACCTAGCGGGGGGATACAATGAGCAGTTCTTC.

The chain recombines TRBV6-2 or TRBV6-3 with TRBJ1-6; no firm D call. The CDR3 length is 12 residues. Looked up from germline, CDR1 is MNHEY and CDR2 is SVGEGT. V was cut by 5 bases and J by 13 bases, with 12 bases left in between. This CDR3 is CASSTPLTPLHF. The CDR3 nucleotides read TGTGCCAGCAGTACGCCTCTAACGCCCCTCCACTTT.

V usage is TRBV4-1 and J usage is TRBJ2-1, with D possibly TRBD1 on 6 matching bases. Looked up from germline, CDR1 is MGHRA and CDR2 is YSYEKL. The CDR3 extends over 13 amino acids. Between the trimmed V and J ends, which lost 1 base and 8 bases, there was a span of 9 bases. CDR3 DNA: TGCGCCAGCAGCCAAGGGAACAGGGATGAGCAGTTCTTC. Translating it yields CASSQGNRDEQFF.

This clone was seen only once. The chain couples TRBV19 to TRBJ2-4; 7 bases are a match to TRBD2. CDR3 size: 14 residues. The junction had 3 bases not matched to a gene; V was cut back by 7 bases and J by 0 bases. CDR1 is LNHDA and CDR2 is SQIVND in the germline V gene (reference sequence). The DNA of the CDR3 is TGTGCCAGTACGGGGGGACTAGCCAAAAACATTCAGTACTTC. Encoded protein: CASTGGLAKNIQYF.

This sequence joins TRBV27 and TRBJ2-1, with 8 bases aligning to TRBD1. Germline values: CDR1 MNHEY, CDR2 SMNVEV (reference sequence). The CDR3 is 16 amino acids. The V and J ends lost 7 bases and 1 base, in that order; junction bases with no gene match: 9. The CDR3 loop is CASTSTGGLSYNEQFF. DNA of the CDR3: TGTGCCAGCACCTCTACAGGGGGGTTGTCCTACAATGAGCAGTTCTTC.

This sequence joins TRBV5-6 and TRBJ1-2; possibly TRBD1 for D (5 bases). The CDR3 runs 15 residues. The V gene's germline CDR1 is SGHDT and CDR2 YYEEEE. Trimming removed 0 bases at V and 3 bases at J, with 12 bases between. This CDR3 reads CASSLGATEHYGYTF. The CDR3 DNA sequence: TGTGCCAGCAGCTTGGGGGCGACAGAACACTATGGCTACACCTTC.

The CDR3 is CASRTYDRTNYGYTF. The DNA of the CDR3 is TGTGCCAGCAGGACCTACGACAGGACTAACTATGGCTACACCTTC. The rearrangement uses TRBV5-4 and TRBJ1-2, with D maybe TRBD1 (6 bases). The CDR3 loop spans 15 amino acids. V lost 5 bases, J lost 0 bases, and 14 bases lay in between. Germline V gene data show CDR1 as SGHNT and CDR2 as YYREEE (reference sequence). The entire variable domain, with the rest obtained from reference TRBV5-4 and TRBJ1-2, is as follows: ETGVTQSPTHLIKTRGQQVTLRCSSQSGHNTVSWYQQALGQGPQFIFQYYREEENGRGNFPPRFSGLQFPNYSSELNVNALELDDSALYLCASRTYDRTNYGYTFGSGTRLTVV.